This entry is about one T cell receptor (beta chain). Its antigen is not known. The data belong to a study of T cell clonotyping in hematopoietic cell transplantation. Study-wide results and caveats: CD4 and CD8 repertoire contributions could not be separated without sorting. Pathologically expanded recipient clonotypes increased progressively from day 30 to day 180 as diversity fell. Few recipient clonotypes overlapped donors; over 97% were de novo at given depth.

Blood collection times were about day -28 and days 30, 100, 180 posttransplant. The method was immunoSEQ multiplex PCR; TCRdb's version includes in-frame clones alone and lacks a portion of them. The profile covers about 7,700 clones, with roughly 94% appearing a single time and approximately 1.3% taken by the ten largest. After removal of 5 bases from V and 4 bases from J, the junction contained 6 bases not matched to a gene. This CDR3 contains 15 residues. Germline CDR1 and CDR2: MDHEN and SYDVKM. This sequence joins TRBV28 and TRBJ1-3; 9 bases are shared with TRBD1. The sample in question was peripheral blood mononuclear cells, obtained 30 days after allogeneic stem cell transplant. The sequence derives from a male patient aged 55 to 69 who had an allogeneic stem cell transplant from an unrelated donor, so T cells may come from the graft donor. Some clones in this sample may be carry-over from other donors' samples. For the CDR3, the DNA is TGTGCCAGCAGTACACAGGGGGCGCCAGGAAACACCATATATTTT. Translating it yields CASSTQGAPGNTIYF.